The 14 T cell receptor beta chains presented below share a single source sample, sequenced in a study of TIL therapy for anti-PD-1-resistant metastatic lung cancer. Sequencing used immunoSEQ v3. The protocol was immunoSEQ multiplex PCR, while the TCRdb copy is restricted to in-frame clones and leaves out a portion. This sample yields about 10,000 clones, of which 55% to 70% are seen a single time; over 9% belongs to the top ten. Noted time point: pre-treatment sample, taken before nivolumab and TIL therapy. Pleural nodules or supraclavicular lymph nodes made up most of the excised metastases sampled. Sequencing used tumor tissue, obtained at baseline. The receptors originated from a person between 25 and 79 years old with non-small cell lung cancer.

This clone was counted only a few times. The rearrangement links TRBV2 to TRBJ2-3, with unresolved D. Trimming shortened V by 3 bases and J by 6 bases, and 4 bases separated the two germline ends. CDR1 is SNHLY, CDR2 FYNNEI, per germline. The CDR3 extends over 11 amino acids. The CDR3 bases are TGTGCCAGCAGTGATTCTGATACGCAGTATTTT. Its protein is CASSDSDTQYF.

This clone was seen more than once but under ten times. The rearrangement uses TRBV11-3 and TRBJ1-1; 7 positions agree with TRBD1. V lost 5 bases to trimming and J lost 6 bases; unmatched junction nucleotides: 12. Germline CDR1 SGHNT, CDR2 YENEEA. The CDR3 loop spans 15 amino acids. CDR3 protein: CASSPLVRQGAEAFF. The CDR3 DNA follows: TGTGCCAGCAGCCCGCTGGTGAGGCAGGGGGCTGAAGCTTTCTTT.

This chain joins TRBV2 and TRBJ2-2, with 8 bases identical to TRBD1. Trimming removed 6 bases from V and 1 base from J; junction bases left unmatched: 4. The CDR3 runs to 15 residues. In germline, CDR1 is SNHLY, CDR2 FYNNEI. Here the CDR3 reads CASRSGQGNTGELFF. The CDR3 DNA is TGTGCCAGCAGGTCAGGACAGGGGAACACCGGGGAGCTGTTTTTT.

The V call is TRBV5-5, the J call TRBJ1-1; D perhaps matches TRBD1 (5 bases). Trimming left V 6 bases short and J 7 bases short, with 16 bases between. This CDR3 comprises 13 residues. The germline V gene has CDR1 SGHKS and CDR2 YYEKEE (reference sequence). In nucleotides, the CDR3 is TGTGCCAGCACCCTTGTGGGGGGGAGTGAAGCTTTCTTT. Residues: CASTLVGGSEAFF.

This chain links TRBV30 with TRBJ2-5, with D uncertain. This CDR3 spans 13 amino acids. Trimming took off 1 base at V and 5 bases at J, with 11 bases between the two ends. Germline assignment: CDR1 GTSNPN and CDR2 SVGIG (reference sequence). The DNA for the CDR3 is TGTGCCTGGAGTGCCACGTACCGGGAGACCCAGTACTTC. Residues: CAWSATYRETQYF. Full variable domain (remainder filled in from reference TRBV30 and TRBJ2-5): SQTIHQWPATLVQPVGSPLSLECTVEGTSNPNLYWYRQAAGRGLQLLFYSVGIGQISSEVPQNLSASRPQDRQFILSSKKLLLSDSGFYLCAWSATYRETQYFGPGTRLLVL.

The V gene is TRBV11-3, the J gene TRBJ1-1; D perhaps matches TRBD1 (5 bases). Germline loops: CDR1 SGHNT, CDR2 YENEEA. The V and J ends lost 0 bases and 0 bases respectively, with 11 bases between them. The length of the CDR3 is 16 residues. The CDR3 DNA is TGTGCCAGCAGCTTAGATGGGACCAGGATGAACACTGAAGCTTTCTTT. This encodes CASSLDGTRMNTEAFF. Together with reference TRBV11-3 and TRBJ1-1, the CDR3 gives the full variable domain: EAGVVQSPRYKIIEKKQPVAFWCNPISGHNTLYWYLQNLGQGPELLIRYENEEAVDDSQLPKDRFSAERLKGVDSTLKIQPAELGDSAVYLCASSLDGTRMNTEAFFGQGTRLTVV.

The V call is TRBV10-2, the J call TRBJ2-5; D unclear. The CDR3 contains 13 residues. V was pared by 5 bases and J by 1 base, with 8 bases between. Germline V gene data show CDR1 as WSHSY and CDR2 as SAAADI. The CDR3: CASSLQIQETQYF. In DNA, the CDR3 is TGCGCCAGCAGTCTACAGATCCAAGAGACCCAGTACTTC.

V is TRBV6-5 and J is TRBJ2-7; TRBD1 matches at 9 bases. The CDR3 length is 14 residues. From germline, CDR1 is MNHEY and CDR2 SVGAGI. V trimming: 6 bases; J trimming: 4 bases; junction bases outside the gene matches: 7. In nucleotides, the CDR3 is TGTGCCAGCAGGGTTGGACAGGGGTCTTACGAGCAGTACTTC. Residues: CASRVGQGSYEQYF.

This chain uses TRBV11-2 with TRBJ2-1, with 15 bases fitting TRBD2. There are 15 residues in the CDR3. The junction had 4 bases not matched to a gene; V was cut back by 6 bases and J by 7 bases. CDR1 and CDR2 (germline): SGHAT, FQNNGV. CDR3 in amino acids: CASSPGLAGGNEQFF. The CDR3 nucleotides are TGTGCCAGCAGTCCGGGACTAGCGGGGGGTAATGAGCAGTTCTTC.

The chain joins TRBV5-5 to TRBJ1-3, with D unresolved. V gave up 0 bases and J gave up 4 bases, with 8 bases separating them. Germline V lookup: CDR1 SGHKS, CDR2 YYEKEE (reference sequence). The CDR3 spans 14 residues. The CDR3 region has the DNA TGTGCCAGCAGCTTGGCCAGTCTCGGAAACACCATATATTTT. It codes for CASSLASLGNTIYF.

The genes are TRBV7-8 and TRBJ2-1, with 7 bases identical to TRBD2. CDR1 and CDR2 from the germline V gene are SGHVS and FQNEAQ. The CDR3 covers 15 residues. The ends lost 1 base at V and 4 bases at J; junction bases unmatched: 4. CDR3 region: CASSLVTSAYNEQFF. The CDR3 nucleotides read TGTGCCAGCAGCTTAGTCACTAGCGCGTACAATGAGCAGTTCTTC.

The chain uses TRBV5-1 and TRBJ2-5; D may match TRBD1 or TRBD2 (5 bases each). Trimming stripped 4 bases from V and 5 bases from J, with 21 bases between. CDR1 is SGHRS and CDR2 is YFSETQ in the germline V gene. This CDR3 has 16 amino acids. Here the CDR3 DNA reads TGCGCCAGCAGCCAAACCGGGACGGACCCTGGGGAGACCCAGTACTTC. It specifies CASSQTGTDPGETQYF.

Concerning this clone itself: The junction departs from the called germline gene at one end, perhaps through a read error. V usage is TRBV5-3 and J usage is TRBJ1-2, with 7 positions matching TRBD1. TRBV5-3 is assigned to the ORF class and has an uncertain function. CDR3 length: 14 amino acids. The CDR3 spells CASSLSGQTYGYTF. The CDR3 nucleotides are TGTGCCAGCAGCTTGTCGGGACAGACCTATGGCTACACCTTC.

This clone was observed a handful of times. J is TRBJ2-2 and V is TRBV5-1; D gene ambiguous. Trimming left V 2 bases short and J 0 bases short, with 2 bases between. From germline, CDR1 is SGHRS and CDR2 YFSETQ. This CDR3 spans 13 amino acids. This CDR3 is CASSLANTGELFF. CDR3 in DNA: TGCGCCAGCAGCTTAGCGAACACCGGGGAGCTGTTTTTT.